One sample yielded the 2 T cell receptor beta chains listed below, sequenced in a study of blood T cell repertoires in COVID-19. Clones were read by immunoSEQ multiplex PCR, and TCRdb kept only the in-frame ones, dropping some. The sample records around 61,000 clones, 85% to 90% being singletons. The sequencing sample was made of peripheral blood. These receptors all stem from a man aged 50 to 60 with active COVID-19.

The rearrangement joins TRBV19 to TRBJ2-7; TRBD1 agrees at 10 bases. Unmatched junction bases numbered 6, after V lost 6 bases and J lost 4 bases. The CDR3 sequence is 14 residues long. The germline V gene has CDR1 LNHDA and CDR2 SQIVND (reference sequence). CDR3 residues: CASSPGQGPYEQYF. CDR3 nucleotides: TGTGCCAGTAGCCCGGGACAGGGGCCGTACGAGCAGTACTTC. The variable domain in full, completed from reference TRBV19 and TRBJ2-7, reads DGGITQSPKYLFRKEGQNVTLSCEQNLNHDAMYWYRQDPGQGLRLIYYSQIVNDFQKGDIAEGYSVSREKKESFPLTVTSAQKNPTAFYLCASSPGQGPYEQYFGPGTRLTVT.

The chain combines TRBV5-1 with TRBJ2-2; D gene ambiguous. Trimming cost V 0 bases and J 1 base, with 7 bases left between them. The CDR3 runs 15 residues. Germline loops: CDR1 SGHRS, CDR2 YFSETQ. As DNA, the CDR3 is TGCGCCAGCAGCTTGGCCGGGTGGAACACCGGGGAGCTGTTTTTT. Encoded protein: CASSLAGWNTGELFF.